A selection of T cell receptor beta chains follows, all from one sample in a study of T cells in Graves' hyperthyroidism and ophthalmopathy. MiXCR, applied by TCRdb to the multiplex PCR reads, yields one record per CDR3 protein. The data show around 340,000 distinct CDR3 sequences, approximately 15% seen once. Sequenced sample: blood. The receptors were sampled from a young woman with Graves' hyperthyroidism. The CDR3 runs from the conserved cysteine through the conserved F or W. A D gene is named only where the DNA matches it firmly. Rows may omit the clone size; those that give it use once, few, many or a size class.

TRBV6-2/TRBV6-3	-	many	TRBJ2-1	TGTGCCAGCAGCCCCCAGGCCTACAATGAGCAGTTCTTC	CASSPQAYNEQFF
TRBV29-1	TRBD1	few	TRBJ2-3	TGCAGCACAGGACAGGGTATATTTGATACGCAGTATTTT	CSTGQGIFDTQYF
TRBV6-1	TRBD2	many	TRBJ2-2	TGTGCCAGCAGCACGACGGGAGGGCCTGGAGGGGAGCTGTTTTTT	CASSTTGGPGGELFF
TRBV28	-	many	TRBJ2-2	TGTGCCAGCAGACCTGTAAGACAGGATGGAACCGGGGAGCTGTTTTTT	CASRPVRQDGTGELFF
TRBV19	-	-	TRBJ2-5	TGTGCCAGTAGTCTAAGGGCACAGCAAGAGACCCAGTACTTC	CASSLRAQQETQYF
TRBV28	-	many	TRBJ2-5	TGTGCCAGCAGCCCCGGGCGAGTGTACCAAGAGACCCAGTACTTC	CASSPGRVYQETQYF
TRBV20-1	TRBD2	many	TRBJ2-3	TGCAGTGCTAGCCCTCCTAGCGGGAGGGCTCGAGATACGCAGTATTTT	CSASPPSGRARDTQYF
TRBV2	TRBD1	-	TRBJ2-1	TGTGCCAGCAGTGAGACAGGGGTCAATGAGCAGTTCTTC	CASSETGVNEQFF
TRBV10-3	-	-	TRBJ1-1	TGTGCCATCAGTATTGACCCCCCGGGCGCTGAAGCTTTCTTT	CAISIDPPGAEAFF
TRBV6-6	TRBD1	many	TRBJ2-5	TGTGCCAGCAGTTACCAGCTGTCGGGACAGGGCACTGAGACCCAGTACTTC	CASSYQLSGQGTETQYF
TRBV20-1	-	few	TRBJ2-3	TGCAGTGCTAGTGGGCAGGGTTTAGGAGATACGCAGTATTTT	CSASGQGLGDTQYF
TRBV12-3/TRBV12-4	-	-	TRBJ2-7	TGTGCCAGCAGTTTATCTAATGACGAGCAGTACTTC	CASSLSNDEQYF
TRBV5-6	TRBD1	-	TRBJ1-2	TGTGCCAGCAGCGAAGGACAGGGGGCGAACTATGGCTACACCTTC	CASSEGQGANYGYTF
TRBV3-1	TRBD1	-	TRBJ2-3	TGTGCCAGCAGCCGGTCAAGGACAGGGCGGAATACGCAGTATTTT	CASSRSRTGRNTQYF
TRBV28	-	many	TRBJ1-5	TGTGCCAGCAGTTTAGGGGGATGGGGGGCGGGGAGCAATCAGCCCCAGCATTTT	CASSLGGWGAGSNQPQHF
TRBV20-1	TRBD2	many	TRBJ2-7	TGCAGTGCTAGCGGGAGGGCAATGGTCGCCTACGAGCAGTACTTC	CSASGRAMVAYEQYF
TRBV27	-	many	TRBJ2-2	TGTGCCAGCAGGCTCGAGCCCGTCGCGAACACCGGGGAGCTGTTTTTT	CASRLEPVANTGELFF
TRBV10-3	TRBD2	-	TRBJ2-1	TGTGCCGTTAGGGCCTACGCGGGAGGTTTCAATGAGCAGTTCTTC	CAVRAYAGGFNEQFF
TRBV6-1	TRBD2	many	TRBJ2-3	TGTGCCAGCAGTGTTGACGGGAGGCCCCCCGATACGCAGTATTTT	CASSVDGRPPDTQYF
TRBV13	TRBD1	few	TRBJ2-7	TGTGCCAGCAGCTCCCGGGACAGAGCCTACGAGCAGTACTTC	CASSSRDRAYEQYF
TRBV27	-	many	TRBJ1-2	TGTGCCAGCGGAGAGGGAGTGGGTGGCTACACCTTC	CASGEGVGGYTF
TRBV11-2	-	many	TRBJ2-2	TGTGCCAGCAGCTTCCTGACTCTAGCTTCCGGGGAGCTGTTTTTT	CASSFLTLASGELFF
TRBV2	-	many	TRBJ2-7	TGTGCCAGCAGTGAAGGGACCCCGAGCTCCTACGAGCAGTACTTC	CASSEGTPSSYEQYF
TRBV28	-	-	TRBJ1-1	TGTGCCAGCAGTCCCTTGGTAGAAGCTTTCTTT	CASSPLVEAFF
TRBV6-1	TRBD1	-	TRBJ1-3	TGTGCCAGCAGTCACGGGACAGCTGGAGACACCATATATTTT	CASSHGTAGDTIYF
TRBV12-3/TRBV12-4	TRBD1	many	TRBJ2-1	TGTGCCAGCAGTGCCCCGCGGACAGGGACGGGTGAGCAGTTCTTC	CASSAPRTGTGEQFF
TRBV28	TRBD1	many	TRBJ2-6	TGTGCCAGTTTTGCCGGGACAGGGACTTCTGGGGCCAACGTCCTGACTTTC	CASFAGTGTSGANVLTF
TRBV20-1	-	few	TRBJ2-7	TGCAGTGCCAACCTACAGGATAGTTCCTACGAGCAGTACTTC	CSANLQDSSYEQYF
TRBV19	TRBD2	few	TRBJ2-3	TGTGCCAGTAGCCCTAGCGGAGGGAACACAGATACGCAGTATTTT	CASSPSGGNTDTQYF
TRBV27	-	many	TRBJ2-5	TGTGCCAGCAGTCCCGCTTCTAGATGGGCGGAGACCCAGTACTTC	CASSPASRWAETQYF
TRBV30	-	-	TRBJ1-5	TGTGCCTGGAGTGTAGTGGGGGCCAATCAGCCCCAGCATTTT	CAWSVVGANQPQHF
TRBV6-1	-	few	TRBJ2-1	TGTGCCAGCAGTTCCGTAGGGGGGACTACCATCAATGAGCAGTTCTTC	CASSSVGGTTINEQFF
TRBV10-3	TRBD2	few	TRBJ2-1	TGTGCCATCAGAGCAAATTCCGGGACTAGCGGCCACAATGAGCAGTTCTTC	CAIRANSGTSGHNEQFF
TRBV15	TRBD2	-	TRBJ2-7	TGTGCCACCAGCAGAGGTGCGGGAAGGAAAGGGGGAGTCCCTAGCGGGAGGGCCAGCTACGAGCAGTACTTC	CATSRGAGRKGGVPSGRASYEQYF
TRBV20-1	-	many	TRBJ1-5	TGCAGTGCGAGGATGACTCAAAATCAGCCCCAGCATTTT	CSARMTQNQPQHF
TRBV28	-	many	TRBJ2-7	TGTGCCAGCAGTTTTGGTGTGTCTTCCTACGAGCAGTACTTC	CASSFGVSSYEQYF
TRBV28	TRBD2	many	TRBJ2-5	TGTGCCACCACGCTGGGGGGGGGGCAAGAGACCCAGTACTTC	CATTLGGGQETQYF
TRBV28	TRBD2	many	TRBJ2-3	TGTGCCAGCAGTACTGGGACTAGCGGGAAAGCAGATACGCAGTATTTT	CASSTGTSGKADTQYF
TRBV28	-	many	TRBJ1-4	TGTGCCAGCACCCTGCAGGGTGAAAAACTGTTTTTT	CASTLQGEKLFF
TRBV6-1	-	-	TRBJ1-5	TGTGCCAGCAGTCTAAGCCCAACTCGGTACAATCAGCCCCAGCATTTT	CASSLSPTRYNQPQHF
TRBV6-1	TRBD1	many	TRBJ1-5	TGTGCCAGCAGTAGACAGGGATATGATCAGCCCCAGCATTTT	CASSRQGYDQPQHF
TRBV14	-	few	TRBJ2-3	TGTGCCAGCAGCCAAGATCAAGCGGGTATGGATACGCAGTATTTT	CASSQDQAGMDTQYF
TRBV11-2	-	many	TRBJ1-1	TGTGCCAGCAGCGAATGGACCTCTGAAGCTTTCTTT	CASSEWTSEAFF
TRBV20-1	-	few	TRBJ2-7	TGCAGTGCTAGACCGACAAGGAGCTCCTGCGAGCAGTACTTC	CSARPTRSSCEQYF
TRBV20-1	-	many	TRBJ2-1	TGCAGTGCTAGAGATAAGGAGCGACCGATCTACAATGAGCAGTTCTTC	CSARDKERPIYNEQFF
TRBV24-1	-	many	TRBJ2-4	TGTGCCACCAGTGATTCGTTGCCGAGAGCCAAAAACATTCAGTACTTC	CATSDSLPRAKNIQYF
TRBV11-2	-	many	TRBJ2-7	TGTGCCAGCAGCAGGGGTGGCGATTCCTCCTACGAGCAGTACTTC	CASSRGGDSSYEQYF
TRBV2	-	few	TRBJ2-2	TGTGCCAGCATAGGAGGTGGGAGTCGTACCGGGGAGCTGTTTTTT	CASIGGGSRTGELFF
TRBV29-1	-	-	TRBJ1-4	TGCAGCGTTGACTTGGACAGCGGAAAACTGTTTTTT	CSVDLDSGKLFF
TRBV10-1	-	-	TRBJ1-1	TGCGCCAGCAGTGAGTCGAAGGCAGGGGTCGGTGAAGCTTTCTTT	CASSESKAGVGEAFF
TRBV5-8	-	-	TRBJ1-4	TGTGCCAGCAGATCCTGGGACGGCCCCGAAAAACTGTTTTTT	CASRSWDGPEKLFF
TRBV11-2	TRBD2	many	TRBJ2-3	TGTGCCAGCGAGCGGGAGGGCCACGGCACAGATACGCAGTATTTT	CASEREGHGTDTQYF
TRBV20-1	-	few	TRBJ2-7	TGCAGTGCTAGAGGGGGCTTCTCCGAGCAGTACTTC	CSARGGFSEQYF
TRBV13	-	few	TRBJ1-6	TGTGCCAGCAGCCGCGGGAGGGCCGAACAGAGGGCCCTCCACTTT	CASSRGRAEQRALHF
TRBV5-6	-	-	TRBJ2-4	TGTGCCAGCAGGGGAGGTGGGGGCATTCAGTACTTC	CASRGGGGIQYF
TRBV24-1	-	many	TRBJ1-2	TGTGCCACCAGTGATTCCAGGGGCCATGGCTACACCTTC	CATSDSRGHGYTF
TRBV10-3	TRBD1	few	TRBJ1-1	TGTGCCATCAGTGGACAGGGAAATACTGAAGCTTTCTTT	CAISGQGNTEAFF